The TCR beta chain described here comes from a study of blood T cell repertoires in COVID-19 (TCRdb year 2020). Context from the whole study: Samples from collaborators originated in the United States, Italy and Spain and spanned both the acute and convalescent phases of COVID-19. The sample metadata nearly always contained a de-identified subject ID, COVID-19 status, age in years and sex. The material from the prospective study consisted of cDNA or gDNA derived from T cells, B-cell-depleted T cells, or PBMCs. Deeply sampled blood TCRbeta repertoires from subjects exposed to, actively infected with, or recovered from COVID-19 were included in the dataset. Samples came from the ongoing ImmuneRACE study (first 160 participants) plus 1,254 subjects from 6 global collaborators. The repertoires were released in a freely available public database intended as a resource for research on the immune response to SARS-CoV-2. Where available, HLA class I and class II types were obtained from metadata supplied by the sample provider rather than from assay-based typing. General conclusions and limits of the study: The quantity of clinical and demographic metadata differed by source and by participant and was supplied without curation.

TCRbeta CDR3 regions were amplified from genomic DNA using the immunoSEQ Assay, a bias-controlled multiplex PCR. As for how the authors treated the data: The number of nucleated cells in each sample was estimated from the amplification of reference gene primers within the assay. To quantify the absolute abundance of each unique TCRbeta CDR3 rearrangement, sequence reads were collapsed and filtered. For each sample, productive Simpson clonality was calculated as the square root of Simpson's diversity index across productive rearrangements. TCRdb limited this immuneACCESS table to in-frame rearrangements with V and J called. A share of clones is missing; checked studies link under half to unresolved V genes, and the rest is unexplained. D and trimming come from the DNA, and the V and J calls and clone size come from that table. The table for this sample lists approximately 300,000 clones; around 87% of them were counted only once. The biggest ten clones account for under 5.5% of the sample.

The germline V gene sets CDR1 to MNHEY and CDR2 to SVGEGT. Including cysteine and phenylalanine, the CDR3 has 16 amino acids. The kept DNA is CDR3 alone, 48 bases in frame from the first base. V is cut by 2 bases and J by 2 bases, and the space between the germline ends is 15 bases. For this clone: The antigen it binds to is not known. One base away there is no much larger clone; base qualities are not given.

Enrolling through a virtual design, the prospective study's participants ranged in age from about 18 to 100 years and lived across around 25 United States geographic areas. Cohort assignment in the prospective study relied on participant-reported clinical history from a screening survey and a study questionnaire. Recovered participants in ImmuneRACE Cohort 3 were defined by two consecutive negative NP/OP PCR tests, clearance by a healthcare professional, or resolution of symptoms. In the prospective study, mobile phlebotomists collected whole blood, serum and a nasopharyngeal or oropharyngeal swab from each participant. Participants in the prospective study had the option to provide additional blood draws and questionnaires over a 2-month period. Prospective study blood samples were shipped either frozen or at room temperature before DNA extraction.

What was sequenced was PBMCs or T cells enriched from blood (not recorded which). The V and J segments used are TRBV6-2 or TRBV6-3 and TRBJ1-1; no confident D gene assignment can be made. The receptor's source is a woman in her 30s who had recovered from COVID-19. The sequenced DNA: TGTGCCAGCAGTTACGGGCGGGTGCAAATCAACACTGAAGCTTTCTTT. It translates as CASSYGRVQINTEAFF.